A single sample is the source of the 28 T cell receptor beta chains below, sequenced in a study of T cell changes during pregnancy in multiple sclerosis. Assay: immunoSEQ multiplex PCR; the TCRdb copy retains only in-frame clones and omits some. The sample lists tens of thousands of clones, approximately 90% occurring once. Sequenced material: peripheral blood, taken before pregnancy. These TCRs come from a female donor with multiple sclerosis, enrolled in a pregnancy study.

The chain has TRBV9 and TRBJ2-7; D might be TRBD2 (7 bases). CDR3 length: 14 amino acids. The V and J ends lost 4 bases and 7 bases respectively, with 18 bases between them. CDR1 is SGDLS and CDR2 is YYNGEE in the germline V gene. This CDR3 is CASSPRRRGLEQYF. Here the CDR3 DNA reads TGTGCCAGCAGCCCTCGTAGGCGGGGGCTGGAGCAGTACTTC.

The chain joins TRBV28 to TRBJ2-7, with D possibly TRBD1 on 6 matching bases. Trimming stripped 6 bases from V and 3 bases from J, with 30 bases between. Germline assignment: CDR1 MDHEN and CDR2 SYDVKM. This CDR3 is built from 19 residues. The CDR3 loop reads CASSYPAQGRTAQLYEQYF. CDR3 coding DNA: TGTGCCAGCAGCTACCCCGCTCAGGGGCGGACGGCCCAACTCTACGAGCAGTACTTC. The full variable domain, with the rest looked up from reference TRBV28 and TRBJ2-7, is DVKVTQSSRYLVKRTGEKVFLECVQDMDHENMFWYRQDPGLGLRLIYFSYDVKMKEKGDIPEGYSVSREKKERFSLILESASTNQTSMYLCASSYPAQGRTAQLYEQYFGPGTRLTVT.

The CDR3 is CAWSLGLSGGPDTQYF. DNA for the CDR3: TGTGCCTGGAGTCTCGGACTGTCGGGAGGGCCAGATACGCAGTATTTT. The chain recombines TRBV30 with TRBJ2-3; TRBD2 agrees at 8 bases. Per the germline V gene, CDR1 is GTSNPN and CDR2 is SVGIG (reference sequence). The CDR3 runs to 16 residues. The V and J ends lost 2 bases and 4 bases, in that order; junction bases with no gene match: 11.

The rearrangement uses TRBV5-5 and TRBJ2-1, with TRBD2 identical over 7 bases. V trimming: 1 base; J trimming: 8 bases; junction bases outside the gene matches: 12. The CDR3 runs to 16 residues. Germline V lookup: CDR1 SGHKS, CDR2 YYEKEE (reference sequence). DNA of the CDR3: TGTGCCAGCAGCTTGCGGGGGGTGTTTTTGGGTCATGAGCAGTTCTTC. This encodes CASSLRGVFLGHEQFF.

This chain uses TRBV5-1 with TRBJ2-5, with D unclear. CDR3 length: 11 amino acids. Germline V gives CDR1 SGHRS, CDR2 YFSETQ. Between the trimmed V and J ends, which lost 4 bases and 3 bases, there was a span of 4 bases. CDR3 coding DNA: TGCGCCAGCAGCCAAAAAGAGACCCAGTACTTC. Its protein is CASSQKETQYF.

The gene calls are TRBV28 and TRBJ2-5, with TRBD1 matching 9 bases. From germline, CDR1 is MDHEN and CDR2 SYDVKM. CDR3 length: 16 amino acids. With V trimmed by 6 bases and J by 0 bases, 8 bases remained unmatched. Here the CDR3 reads CASRYRTGAYQETQYF. DNA of the CDR3: TGTGCCAGCAGGTACCGGACAGGGGCATACCAAGAGACCCAGTACTTC.

The chain carries TRBV15 and TRBJ2-1; 8 bases map to TRBD2. V shed 8 bases, J shed 6 bases, and the junction held 6 bases outside the gene matches. This CDR3 contains 13 residues. CDR1 LNHNV and CDR2 YYDKDF come from the germline V gene (reference sequence). The CDR3 loop reads CATRTSSRNEQFF. Here the CDR3 DNA reads TGTGCCACCCGGACTAGCTCCCGCAATGAGCAGTTCTTC.

The chain joins TRBV7-8 to TRBJ1-5; perhaps TRBD1 as D (6 bases). The germline V gene encodes CDR1 SGHVS and CDR2 FQNEAQ. CDR3 length equals 19 residues. V shed 3 bases and J shed 2 bases, with 23 bases lying between them. As DNA, the CDR3 is TGTGCCAGCAGCTTCCCTAAACGGGGGGCGAACGGGGGCAATCAGCCCCAGCATTTT. As protein: CASSFPKRGANGGNQPQHF.

V is TRBV5-1 and J is TRBJ2-7; 7 bases are a match to TRBD2. V lost 3 bases to trimming and J lost 3 bases; unmatched junction nucleotides: 9. The CDR3 covers 15 residues. Germline CDR1 and CDR2: SGHRS and YFSETQ. The CDR3 coding sequence is TGCGCCAGCAGCTCGTCGGGGGGAACAATCTACGAGCAGTACTTC. The encoded protein is CASSSSGGTIYEQYF.

The J gene is TRBJ2-3, the V gene TRBV4-3; 7 nucleotides align to TRBD2. The CDR3 length is 15 residues. J was trimmed by 5 bases and V by 0 bases; bases with no gene match: 5. CDR1 is LGHNA and CDR2 is YSLEER in the germline V gene. The CDR3 DNA reads as TGCGCCAGCAGCCAAGAACGGTGGGGGGGAGATACGCAGTATTTT. Amino acid sequence: CASSQERWGGDTQYF.

This clone has only a few counts. The chain employs TRBV19 and TRBJ2-7; 7 bases are a match to TRBD1. In germline, CDR1 is LNHDA, CDR2 SQIVND (reference sequence). The CDR3 has 11 residues. The V segment lost 9 bases and the J segment 5 bases; nucleotides outside the gene matches: 4. Here the CDR3 DNA reads TGTGCCAGCACCACAGGGGACGAGCAGTACTTC. Amino acid sequence: CASTTGDEQYF.

The chain couples TRBV29-1 to TRBJ1-2; 8 nucleotides align to TRBD1. V lost 4 bases to trimming and J lost 8 bases; unmatched junction nucleotides: 6. From germline, CDR1 is SQVTM and CDR2 ANQGSEA. This CDR3 has 12 residues. CDR3 loop: CSVGQGAWGYTF. The CDR3 DNA sequence: TGCAGCGTTGGGCAGGGGGCCTGGGGCTACACCTTC.

This clone is medium-sized in the sample. This chain joins TRBV27 and TRBJ1-2; 7 bases agree with TRBD1. The CDR3 totals 14 residues. Germline CDR1 is MNHEY and CDR2 is SMNVEV (reference sequence). Trimming removed 2 bases from V and 0 bases from J; junction bases left unmatched: 0. The CDR3 loop is CASSLQGANYGYTF. The CDR3 DNA follows: TGTGCCAGCAGTTTACAGGGGGCTAACTATGGCTACACCTTC.

The V call is TRBV6-5, the J call TRBJ1-5; 8 bases are shared with TRBD1. The length of the CDR3 is 15 residues. The trim removed 2 bases at V and 4 bases at J, leaving 4 bases unmatched. CDR1 and CDR2 (germline): MNHEY, SVGAGI. This CDR3 is CASSYDRGRNQPQHF. The CDR3 DNA follows: TGTGCCAGCAGTTACGACAGGGGCAGGAATCAGCCCCAGCATTTT.

The chain links TRBV2 to TRBJ2-1, with 9 bases matching TRBD1. Trimming cost V 6 bases and J 7 bases; bases outside gene matches: 10. The CDR3 loop spans 15 amino acids. Per germline, CDR1 SNHLY and CDR2 FYNNEI. The CDR3 region has the DNA TGTGCCAGCAGGTTGGGGACAGGGTACCGAAATGAGCAGTTCTTC. This sequence encodes CASRLGTGYRNEQFF.

This chain links TRBV19 with TRBJ2-1; 11 positions match TRBD1. Trimming cost V 5 bases and J 4 bases; bases outside gene matches: 10. The CDR3 length is 17 residues. The germline V gene has CDR1 LNHDA and CDR2 SQIVND (reference sequence). CDR3 coding DNA: TGTGCCAGTAGTTTCGGGTCCGGGACAGGGGGTTACAATGAGCAGTTCTTC. Its translation: CASSFGSGTGGYNEQFF.

The chain employs TRBV4-2 and TRBJ2-1; 9 nucleotides agree with TRBD2. Trimming at V came to 0 bases and at J to 7 bases, leaving 13 bases not matched to a gene. Looked up from germline, CDR1 is LGHNA and CDR2 is YNFKEQ. The CDR3 extends over 18 amino acids. The CDR3 sequence is CASSQDISSGATGNEQFF. For the CDR3, the DNA is TGTGCCAGCAGCCAAGATATTTCTAGCGGGGCAACGGGAAATGAGCAGTTCTTC.

The rearrangement links TRBV28 to TRBJ1-3; 8 bases line up with TRBD1. Germline assignment: CDR1 MDHEN and CDR2 SYDVKM. The CDR3 sequence is 14 residues long. V shed 2 bases and J 6 bases; nucleotides not matched to a gene: 3. The CDR3 is CASSLQGAENTIYF. For the CDR3, the DNA is TGTGCCAGCAGTTTACAGGGGGCCGAAAACACCATATATTTT.

The chain links TRBV19 to TRBJ1-4, with 10 bases matching TRBD1. Germline CDR1 reads LNHDA; CDR2 reads SQIVND (reference sequence). The CDR3 extends over 18 amino acids. Unmatched junction bases numbered 14, after V lost 6 bases and J lost 4 bases. CDR3 DNA sequence: TGTGCCAGTAGGCACAACGTGGGACAGGGGAACAGTAATGAAAAACTGTTTTTT. Protein sequence: CASRHNVGQGNSNEKLFF.

The chain recombines TRBV4-2 with TRBJ2-2; 7 nucleotides line up with TRBD2. CDR1 LGHNA and CDR2 YNFKEQ come from the germline V gene. The CDR3 loop spans 15 amino acids. Trimming removed 4 bases from V and 3 bases from J; junction bases left unmatched: 5. CDR3 in DNA: TGTGCCAGCAGCCCCGTTACTAGCGACACCGGGGAGCTGTTTTTT. This translates into CASSPVTSDTGELFF.

The gene calls are TRBV7-6 and TRBJ2-7; TRBD2 matches at 15 bases. The V and J ends lost 1 base and 0 bases, in that order; junction bases with no gene match: 7. The germline V gene has CDR1 SGHVS and CDR2 FNYEAQ. CDR3 size: 19 residues. The CDR3: CASSLERGLAGGNSYEQYF. CDR3 nucleotide sequence: TGTGCCAGCAGCTTAGAGAGGGGACTAGCGGGGGGCAACTCCTACGAGCAGTACTTC.

V is TRBV28 and J is TRBJ2-7; D is perhaps TRBD1 (5 bases). Trimming removed 8 bases at V and 2 bases at J, with 28 bases between. CDR1 MDHEN and CDR2 SYDVKM come from the germline V gene. The CDR3 loop spans 18 amino acids. The CDR3 sequence is CASFPFPGGAALPYEQYF. The DNA of the CDR3 is TGTGCCAGCTTCCCCTTCCCGGGTGGGGCAGCTTTACCCTACGAGCAGTACTTC.

Remarks on this clone: One end of the junction is discordant with germline, which a read error may explain. The chain uses TRBV5-1 and TRBJ1-1, with 7 positions matching TRBD1. The CDR3 is 14 amino acids. Germline CDR1 is SGHRS and CDR2 is YFSETQ. DNA for the CDR3: TGCGCCAGCAGGTTGGGGACAGCGAACACTGAAGCTTTCTTT. It specifies CASRLGTANTEAFF.

The chain uses TRBV2 and TRBJ1-2; 8 nucleotides line up with TRBD1. This CDR3 has 15 amino acids. Trimming cost V 4 bases and J 6 bases; bases outside gene matches: 10. The germline V gene has CDR1 SNHLY and CDR2 FYNNEI. The CDR3 DNA sequence: TGTGCCAGCAGTGGGTCTGTCCCGGACAGGGATGGCTACACCTTC. Protein sequence: CASSGSVPDRDGYTF.

The V call is TRBV6-1, the J call TRBJ2-7, with D perhaps TRBD2 (6 bases). Looked up from germline, CDR1 is MNHNS and CDR2 is SASEGT. This CDR3 region has 13 residues. Trimming took 6 bases from V and 3 from J, leaving 12 bases between them. The CDR3 bases are TGTGCCAGCAGGGGAGGATCGGACTACGAGCAGTACTTC. This gives the protein CASRGGSDYEQYF.

The chain's CDR3 is CASSLRVTGGSYNEQFF. The CDR3, as DNA: TGCGCCAGCAGCTTGAGGGTGACGGGGGGCTCCTACAATGAGCAGTTCTTC. V and J are TRBV5-1 and TRBJ2-1; 7 bases are shared with TRBD2. The V segment lost 1 base and the J segment 0 bases; nucleotides outside the gene matches: 7. CDR3 length: 17 amino acids. Germline lookup yields CDR1 SGHRS and CDR2 YFSETQ.

The genes are TRBV30 and TRBJ1-5, with D tentatively TRBD1 (5 bases). The CDR3 totals 13 residues. Germline CDR1 GTSNPN, CDR2 SVGIG (reference sequence). V was shortened by 1 base and J by 6 bases, with 10 bases between the two germline ends. The CDR3 region is CAWSDQGGQPQHF. CDR3 sequence (DNA): TGTGCCTGGAGTGACCAGGGAGGTCAGCCCCAGCATTTT.

The chain employs TRBV30 and TRBJ1-1, with 7 bases lining up with TRBD1. J lost 8 bases, V lost 2 bases, and 2 bases had no gene match. The CDR3 has 11 residues. Germline V gene sequence: CDR1 GTSNPN, CDR2 SVGIG (reference sequence). CDR3 sequence: CAWSSTGEAFF. DNA of the CDR3: TGTGCCTGGAGTTCGACAGGGGAAGCTTTCTTT. Based on the CDR3 plus reference TRBV30 and TRBJ1-1, the full variable domain is SQTIHQWPATLVQPVGSPLSLECTVEGTSNPNLYWYRQAAGRGLQLLFYSVGIGQISSEVPQNLSASRPQDRQFILSSKKLLLSDSGFYLCAWSSTGEAFFGQGTRLTVV.